This T cell receptor beta chain was recorded in a study of human T cells and chemical hapten exposure (dated by TCRdb to about 2021). Regarding the research as a whole: For sensitization, 2% DPC in acetone was applied to a roughly 2 cm by roughly 2 cm area of upper inner arm skin. Patients additionally received weekly therapeutic DPC doses to the scalp throughout the roughly 25-week study period. Patch tests used Finn chambers with 0.01% DPC on the upper back, scored after 6 days by International Contact Dermatitis Research Group standards. The mostly female patient cohort included alopecia areata with under or over 50% scalp involvement, alopecia totalis and alopecia universalis. Libraries were combined into a pool for sequencing, and differences in TCR yield between samples came mainly from small differences in library volumes within the pool. Peripheral blood TCR repertoire changes were tracked in vivo in alopecia patients during primary and secondary sensitization to the hapten diphenylcyclopropenone (DPC). Blood samples were taken from patients before sensitization (week 0) and then at 2, 6 and about 24 weeks after DPC sensitization. Twenty-nine alopecia patients gave blood for TCR sequencing at one to four time points (pre-sensitization, 2, 6 and 24 weeks). The investigation overall reported the following: Repeated subsampling changed both the strength of the expansion versus patch-test correlation and the threshold at which that correlation became significant. DPC sensitization did not change the number of TCRs with a frequency above 1 in 1000, and there was no evidence of changes in global repertoire structure. All patients had alopecia, a presumed autoimmune disease, so their immune response might differ from that of healthy individuals. A positive correlation was found between the number of PT1 expanded TCRs and patch test score, with significance reached at thresholds 8, 16 and 32 but not 4. Significantly more large CDR3 similarity clusters were formed by expanded TCRs than by pre-sensitization or healthy control sets, consistent with antigen-driven responses.

V has 6 bases trimmed and J has 5 bases trimmed; junction bases matching no gene number 10. The cysteine opens and the phenylalanine closes a CDR3 of 15 amino acids. The sequence is cut down to CDR3 DNA, 45 bases in frame from base 1. In the germline V gene (reference sequence), CDR1 corresponds to DFQATT and CDR2 to SNEGSKA. The label giving this sample's time point can be read as: pre-sensitization, week 0. The treatment or condition label here, explained by the study, means: therapeutic diphenylcyclopropenone sensitization with weekly scalp DPC. Blood at each patch-test visit was drawn before the patch test was applied. Eligible patients were aged 18 to 70, diagnosed with alopecia, deemed suitable for DPC therapy, and excluded if pregnant. Total RNA was extracted from unfractionated whole blood that had been collected in Tempus Blood RNA tubes. A note on this clonotype: Its antigen is unknown. Within one base of it there is no much larger clone, and no base qualities were kept.

Receptors were amplified or captured by RACE. These reads were obtained on a NextSeq 500. Library preparation attached unique molecular identifiers to individual cDNA molecules for quantitative, reproducible TCR counting. Both TCR alpha and TCR beta chains were sequenced from each blood RNA sample. In the authors' own workflow: The median number of TCRs per sample was around 96,000, ranging from 23,224 to 690,600. V, J and CDR3 annotation of the TCR reads was carried out using the Decombinator software suite. For PS versus PT1 abundance plots, all samples were subsampled to the same number of TCRs (28,000). TCRs were defined as expanded if absent before sensitization and observed at least eight times at the 2-week time point. The public reads were reprocessed in TCRdb via fastp at Q25 and MiXCR, keeping in-frame beta chains. Each record represents a unique CDR3 protein, reported with the most common genes and DNA among its rows. TCRdb, not the authors, supplied the V and J calls. A total of about 90,000 distinct CDR3 sequences appear in this sample, approximately 9% of them only once. 2% to 3% of the sample lies in the top ten.

This TCR was sampled from a man aged 40-50 years with alopecia areata. Some clones in this sample may be carry-over from other donors' samples. Sequenced here: whole blood, sampled in connection with sensitization to the hapten diphenylcyclopropenone (DPC). The sequence is built from TRBV20-1 and TRBJ2-5, and 12 junction bases match TRBD1. The CDR3 protein is CSARSGQGAGETQYF. The nucleotide sequence reads TGCAGTGCGCGATCGGGACAGGGGGCGGGGGAGACCCAGTACTTC.